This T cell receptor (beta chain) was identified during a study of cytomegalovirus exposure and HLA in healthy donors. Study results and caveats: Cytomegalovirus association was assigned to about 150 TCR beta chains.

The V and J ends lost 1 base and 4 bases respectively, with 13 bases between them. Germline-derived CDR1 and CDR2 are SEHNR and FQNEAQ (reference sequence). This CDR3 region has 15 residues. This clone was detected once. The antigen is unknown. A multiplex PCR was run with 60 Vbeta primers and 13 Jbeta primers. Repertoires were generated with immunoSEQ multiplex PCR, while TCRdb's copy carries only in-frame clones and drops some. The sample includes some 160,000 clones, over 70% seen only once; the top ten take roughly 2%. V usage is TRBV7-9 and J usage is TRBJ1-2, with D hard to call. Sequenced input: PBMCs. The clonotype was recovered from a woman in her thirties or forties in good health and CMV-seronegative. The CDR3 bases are TGTGCCAGCAGCTTAGACGTAATAGTTGGCTATGGCTACACCTTC. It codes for CASSLDVIVGYGYTF.